In its sample, the clone carrying this T cell receptor beta chain was seen a few times. The antigen remains undetermined. Within the sample, other DNA sequences also encode this same CDR3. PCR primers comprised 60 Vbeta and 13 Jbeta primers. TCRdb's table, derived via immunoSEQ multiplex PCR, lists solely in-frame clones and lacks some. This table holds approximately 110,000 clones, roughly 69% found once. This specimen belongs to a study of cytomegalovirus exposure and HLA in healthy donors. Overall study results and limits: In terms of immune exposure information, only CMV serostatus was available. Reported results showed that the classifier diagnosed cytomegalovirus status with high specificity and sensitivity. A later analysis appeared to link common viral pathogens to several of the most significant clusters.

V was trimmed by 6 bases and J by 3 bases, leaving 13 bases between them. The CDR3 length is 14 residues. Germline CDR1 SGHTA, CDR2 FQGTGA. V usage is TRBV7-3 and J usage is TRBJ2-3, with a tentative D call TRBD2 (5 bases). The sequence was collected from a man in his fifties or sixties in good health and CMV-seropositive. Sequencing was done on a sample of PBMCs. CDR3 residues: CASSPGLETDTQYF. CDR3 sequence (DNA): TGTGCCAGCAGTCCGGGATTGGAAACAGATACGCAGTATTTT.